This T cell receptor (beta chain) was found in a study of CD8 T cells in Susac syndrome (dated by TCRdb to the late 2010s). Regarding the research as a whole: The study used repertoire sequencing to test whether antigen drove CD8+ T cell activation and differentiation in Susac syndrome. Clonality of the CD8+ T cell repertoire was compared between eleven to twelve healthy donors, approximately 14 Susac syndrome patients and around 15 multiple sclerosis patients. Overall study outcomes, separate from this receptor: The TCR sequencing and HLA analysis was acknowledged to have included a relatively small number of individuals.

RNA was extracted using the RNeasy kit, and roughly 0.5 to 1 microgram was reverse transcribed with random hexamers. The immunoSEQ multiplex PCR assay, covering 54 Vbeta and 13 Jbeta segments, was used to amplify TCR beta CDR3 regions. PCR amplification bias was corrected by using a synthetic template baseline for primer optimization and computational correction. As for how the authors treated the data: Reads were annotated to V, D and J genes according to IMGT and were analyzed with immunoSEQ Analyzer, with only productive sequences retained. Clonality was calculated as one minus the Shannon entropy normalized by log2 of the number of productive unique sequences. For each patient and control, public and private clones were evaluated within the 100 most prevalent clones. Susac-specific clones were defined as absent from healthy and MS cohorts, roughly 1,100 published viral clones and other ImmuneACCESS disease sequences. The public reads were reprocessed in TCRdb via fastp at Q25 and MiXCR, keeping in-frame beta chains. CDR3 protein duplicates are merged, each entry listing the most common genes and DNA. For this entry, the V and J calls and clone size follow TCRdb and not the study's own pipeline. Counted in this sample were about 120,000 distinct CDR3 sequences; about 90% of them appeared once. The top ten clonotypes cover over 0.1% of the sample.

For this clonotype: It lacks a known antigen. One base away there is no much larger clone; base qualities are not given.

High-throughput TCR beta sequencing profiled peripheral blood CD8+ and CD4+ T cells from healthy donors, Susac syndrome patients and multiple sclerosis patients. Healthy donors were age- and sex-matched controls. Bulk CD8+ and CD4+ T cells were purified magnetically by negative isolation, whereas CD8+ TEMRA cells were enriched by FACS. Blood was drawn into EDTA tubes, processed within 24 hours, and PBMCs were isolated by density gradient centrifugation. PBMCs intended for TCR sequencing were frozen in liquid nitrogen and were later thawed in a 37 degrees C water bath. The sorted or isolated CD4+, CD8+ and CD8+ TEMRA cells had a purity of 90% or higher. Via the germline V gene (reference sequence), CDR1 is DFQATT and CDR2 SNEGSKA. Taken from cysteine to phenylalanine, the CDR3 has 12 residues. The CDR3 DNA has 36 bases and is translated from base 1. V gives up 3 bases and J gives up 5 bases, and the segment between their germline ends measures 11 bases.

In this chain, TRBV20-1 is recombined with TRBJ2-7; the D gene is perhaps TRBD2, on 5 matching bases. Sequencing was carried out using CD8+ T cells from PBMCs. The TCR comes from a human donor in good health. The bases are TGCAGTGCTAGCGGGATATACCACGAGCAGTACTTC. It codes for CSASGIYHEQYF.